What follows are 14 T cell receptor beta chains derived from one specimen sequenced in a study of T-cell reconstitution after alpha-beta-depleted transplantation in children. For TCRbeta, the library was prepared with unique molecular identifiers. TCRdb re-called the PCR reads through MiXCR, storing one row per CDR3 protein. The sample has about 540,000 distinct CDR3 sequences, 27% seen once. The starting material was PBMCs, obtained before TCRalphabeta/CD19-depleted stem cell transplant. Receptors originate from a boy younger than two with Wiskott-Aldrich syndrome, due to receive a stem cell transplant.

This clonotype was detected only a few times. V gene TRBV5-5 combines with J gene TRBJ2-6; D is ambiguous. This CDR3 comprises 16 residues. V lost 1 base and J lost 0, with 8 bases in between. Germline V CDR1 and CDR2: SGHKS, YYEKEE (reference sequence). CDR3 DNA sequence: TGTGCCAGCAGCTTGACATCGGACTCTGGGGCCAACGTCCTGACTTTC. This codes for CASSLTSDSGANVLTF.

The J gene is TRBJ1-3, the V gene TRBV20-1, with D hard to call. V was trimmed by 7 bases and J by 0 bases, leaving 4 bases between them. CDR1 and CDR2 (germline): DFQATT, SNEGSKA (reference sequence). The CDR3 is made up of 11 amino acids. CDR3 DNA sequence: TGCAGTGGGGACTCTGGAAACACCATATATTTT. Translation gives CSGDSGNTIYF.

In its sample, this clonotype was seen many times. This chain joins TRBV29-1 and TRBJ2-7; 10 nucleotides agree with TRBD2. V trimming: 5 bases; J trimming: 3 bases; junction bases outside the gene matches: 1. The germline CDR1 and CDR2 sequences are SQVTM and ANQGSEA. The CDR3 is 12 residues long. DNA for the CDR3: TGCAGCGTTTCTAGCGGGAGCTACGAGCAGTACTTC. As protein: CSVSSGSYEQYF.

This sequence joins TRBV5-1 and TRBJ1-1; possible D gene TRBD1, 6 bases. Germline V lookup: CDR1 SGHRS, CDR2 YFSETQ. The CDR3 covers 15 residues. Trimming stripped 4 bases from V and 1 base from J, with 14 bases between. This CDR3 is CASSIAQGGNTEAFF. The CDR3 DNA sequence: TGCGCCAGCAGCATAGCACAGGGAGGGAACACTGAAGCTTTCTTT.

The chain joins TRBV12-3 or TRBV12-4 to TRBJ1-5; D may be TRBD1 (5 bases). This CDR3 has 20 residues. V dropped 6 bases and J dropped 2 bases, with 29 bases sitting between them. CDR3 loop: CASSRTGTGVSVYGNQPQHF. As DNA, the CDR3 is TGTGCCAGCAGCCGTACCGGGACGGGGGTAAGCGTATATGGCAATCAGCCCCAGCATTTT.

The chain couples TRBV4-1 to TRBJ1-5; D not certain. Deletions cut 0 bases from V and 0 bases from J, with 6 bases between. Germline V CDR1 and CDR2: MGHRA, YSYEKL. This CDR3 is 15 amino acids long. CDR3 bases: TGCGCCAGCAGCCAAGATCTGAATAGCAATCAGCCCCAGCATTTT. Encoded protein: CASSQDLNSNQPQHF.

The CDR3 protein is CASSLISGKDTQYF. In DNA, the CDR3 is TGTGCCAGCAGTTTAATCAGCGGGAAAGATACGCAGTATTTT. J is TRBJ2-3 and V is TRBV12-3 or TRBV12-4; TRBD2 agrees at 7 bases. Losses at the gene ends were 2 bases for V and 5 bases for J; bases not matched to a gene: 4. The CDR3 spans 14 residues.

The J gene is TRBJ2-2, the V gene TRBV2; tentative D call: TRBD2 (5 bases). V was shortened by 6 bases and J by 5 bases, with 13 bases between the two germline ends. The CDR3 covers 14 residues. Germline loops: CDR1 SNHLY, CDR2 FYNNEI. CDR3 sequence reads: CASRDSSHTGELFF. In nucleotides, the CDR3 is TGTGCCAGCAGGGACTCTTCCCATACCGGGGAGCTGTTTTTT. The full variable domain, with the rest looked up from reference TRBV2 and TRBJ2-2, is EPEVTQTPSHQVTQMGQEVILRCVPISNHLYFYWYRQILGQKVEFLVSFYNNEISEKSEIFDDQFSVERPDGSNFTLKIRSTKLEDSAMYFCASRDSSHTGELFFGEGSRLTVL.

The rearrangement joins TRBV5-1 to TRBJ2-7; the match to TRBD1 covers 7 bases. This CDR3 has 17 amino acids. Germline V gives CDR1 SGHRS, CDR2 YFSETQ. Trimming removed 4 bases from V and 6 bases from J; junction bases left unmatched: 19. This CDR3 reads CASSPLLGWTGEGEQYF. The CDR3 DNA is TGCGCCAGCAGCCCATTGTTGGGATGGACAGGAGAAGGCGAGCAGTACTTC.

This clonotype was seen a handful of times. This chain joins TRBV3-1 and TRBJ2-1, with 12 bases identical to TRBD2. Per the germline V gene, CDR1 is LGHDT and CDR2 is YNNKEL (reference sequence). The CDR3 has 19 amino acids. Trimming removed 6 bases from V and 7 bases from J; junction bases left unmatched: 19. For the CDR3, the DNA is TGTGCCAGCAGTACCAGGACTAGCGGGACCCCCAGGTCGTGGAATGAGCAGTTCTTC. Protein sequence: CASSTRTSGTPRSWNEQFF.

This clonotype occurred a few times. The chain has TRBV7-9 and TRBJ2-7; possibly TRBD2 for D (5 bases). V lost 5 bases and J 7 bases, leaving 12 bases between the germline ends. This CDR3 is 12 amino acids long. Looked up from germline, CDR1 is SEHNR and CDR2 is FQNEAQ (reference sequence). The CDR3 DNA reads TGTGCCAGCAGCCGCTCCCTAGCTGAGCAGTACTTC. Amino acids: CASSRSLAEQYF.

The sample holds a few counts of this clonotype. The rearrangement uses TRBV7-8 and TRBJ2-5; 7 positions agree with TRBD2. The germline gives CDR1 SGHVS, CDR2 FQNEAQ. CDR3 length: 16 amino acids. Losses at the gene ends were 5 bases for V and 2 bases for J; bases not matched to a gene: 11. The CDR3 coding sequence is TGTGCCAGCAGCCAAATCCGGGCTAGCGGACAAGAGACCCAGTACTTC. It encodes CASSQIRASGQETQYF.

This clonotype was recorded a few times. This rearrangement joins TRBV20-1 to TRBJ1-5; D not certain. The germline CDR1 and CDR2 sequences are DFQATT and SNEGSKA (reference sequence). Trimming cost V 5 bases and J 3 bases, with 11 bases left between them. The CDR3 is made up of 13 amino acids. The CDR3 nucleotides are TGCAGTGCTGCTGACGGGTTCAATCAGCCCCAGCATTTT. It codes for CSAADGFNQPQHF.

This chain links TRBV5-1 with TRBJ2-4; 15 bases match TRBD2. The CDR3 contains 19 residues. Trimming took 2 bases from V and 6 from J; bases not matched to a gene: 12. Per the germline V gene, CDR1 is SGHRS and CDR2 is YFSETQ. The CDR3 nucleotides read TGCGCCAGCAGCTTCGGTCCGGGACTAGCGGGAGGATCTGGAAACATTCAGTACTTC. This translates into CASSFGPGLAGGSGNIQYF.